This entry features one T cell receptor beta chain sequence. The target antigen is unknown. The sample is drawn from a study of cytomegalovirus exposure and HLA in healthy donors. Study conclusions and caveats: Most TCR beta V segments were productive about 90% or about 30% of the time in an earlier analysis. Most CMV-associated TCR beta chains were later found to appear HLA-restricted. The authors judged a highly shared variant cluster likely a sequencing artifact.

V lost 4 bases, J lost 1 base, and 6 bases stayed unmatched. Germline V gene sequence: CDR1 MNHNS, CDR2 SASEGT. This CDR3 contains 16 residues. Vbeta (60) and Jbeta (13) primers were used in the PCR. Here immunoSEQ multiplex PCR was the method, and the copy in TCRdb shows in-frame clones only, minus some. The table lists some 130,000 clones, around 74% of them singletons. The sequenced sample was PBMCs. This TCR derives from a male donor in good health and CMV-seronegative. This rearrangement joins TRBV6-1 to TRBJ1-5, with 8 bases lining up with TRBD1. In DNA form, the CDR3 reads TGTGCCAGCAGTGGAAGACAGGGGCTGAGCAATCAGCCCCAGCATTTT. Amino acids: CASSGRQGLSNQPQHF.